This TCR beta chain stems from a study of memory CD4+ T cells and cytomegalovirus serostatus. Study details: Healthy Belgian adult donors included about 10 CMV-positive and around 25 CMV-negative people. General study points: About 40% of the roughly 150 known CMV-associated TCRbeta sequences appeared in CD4+ memory. CMV serostatus prediction reached median AUC roughly 0.95, or 0.91 with US-trained model.

A note on this clone: Its target is unknown.

Single viable CD3+CD4+CD8-CD45RO+ cells were sorted as the memory CD4+ T cells. After thawing, CD4+ T cells were positively selected. The protocol was immunoSEQ multiplex PCR, while the TCRdb copy is restricted to in-frame clones and leaves out a portion. This sample carries some 87,000 clones, about four fifths of them seen once, and the ten largest clones take 3.6%. Germline loops: CDR1 SGHTA, CDR2 FQGNSA. The CDR3 runs to 15 residues. The V and J ends lost 5 bases and 3 bases respectively, with 16 bases between them. What was sequenced was memory CD4+ T cells from blood. The clonotype was recovered from an adult in good health and CMV-seropositive. The gene calls are TRBV7-2 and TRBJ2-5, with D possibly TRBD1 on 5 matching bases. As DNA, the CDR3 is TGTGCCAGCAGCCTCTGGGGCCTAACGAAAGAGACCCAGTACTTC. Translated, it gives CASSLWGLTKETQYF.